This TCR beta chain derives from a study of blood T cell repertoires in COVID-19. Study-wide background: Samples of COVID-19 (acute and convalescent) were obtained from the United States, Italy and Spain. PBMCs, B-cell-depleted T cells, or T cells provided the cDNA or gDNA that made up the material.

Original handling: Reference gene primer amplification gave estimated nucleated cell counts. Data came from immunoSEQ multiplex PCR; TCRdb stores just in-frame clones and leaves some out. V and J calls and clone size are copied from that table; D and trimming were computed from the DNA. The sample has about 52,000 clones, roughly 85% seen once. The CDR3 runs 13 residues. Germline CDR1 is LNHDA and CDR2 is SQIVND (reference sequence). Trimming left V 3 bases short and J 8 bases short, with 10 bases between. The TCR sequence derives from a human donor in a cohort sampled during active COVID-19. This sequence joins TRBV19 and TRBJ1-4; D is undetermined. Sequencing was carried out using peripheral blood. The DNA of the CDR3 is TGTGCCAGTAGTATGAGGGTAGTCGAAAAACTGTTTTTT. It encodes CASSMRVVEKLFF.